What follows describes a single T cell receptor (beta chain). Antigen specificity is unknown. These data come from a study of liver allograft versus peripheral blood T cells. Overall study: Transplanted-liver T cell receptor repertoires were compared with recipients' peripheral blood repertoires.

Each CDR3 protein gets one entry after TCRdb re-called the reads with MiXCR. This table holds approximately 13,000 distinct CDR3 sequences, roughly 20% found once. Study observations and caveats: Inside liver allografts, T cell receptor repertoires reportedly diverged from the repertoires found in peripheral blood.

The sequence came from a human patient who had a liver transplant. Some T cells may be supplied by the graft donor.

The CDR3 reads CSARYGIDTEAFF. In DNA, the CDR3 is TGCAGTGCTCGATACGGGATCGACACTGAAGCTTTCTTT. The chain employs TRBV20-1 and TRBJ1-1, with D unclear. V was clipped by 5 bases and J by 3 bases, with 13 bases between them. The CDR3 has 13 residues. The germline V gene has CDR1 DFQATT and CDR2 SNEGSKA (reference sequence).